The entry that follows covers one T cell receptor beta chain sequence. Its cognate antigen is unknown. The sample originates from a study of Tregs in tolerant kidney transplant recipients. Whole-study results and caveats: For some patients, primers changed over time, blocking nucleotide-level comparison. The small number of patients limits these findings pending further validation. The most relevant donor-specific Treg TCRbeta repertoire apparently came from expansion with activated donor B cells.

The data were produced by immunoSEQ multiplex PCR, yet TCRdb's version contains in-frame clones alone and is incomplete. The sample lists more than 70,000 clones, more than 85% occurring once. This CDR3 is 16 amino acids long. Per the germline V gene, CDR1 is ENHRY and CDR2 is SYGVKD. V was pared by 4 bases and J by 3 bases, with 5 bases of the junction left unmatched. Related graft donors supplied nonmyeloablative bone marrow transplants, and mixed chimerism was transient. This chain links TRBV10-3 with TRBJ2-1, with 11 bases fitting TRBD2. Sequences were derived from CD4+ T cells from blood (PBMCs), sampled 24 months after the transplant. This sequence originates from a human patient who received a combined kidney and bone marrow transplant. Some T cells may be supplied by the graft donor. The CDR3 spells CAISVLAGGGYNEQFF. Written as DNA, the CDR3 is TGTGCCATCAGTGTATTAGCGGGAGGGGGCTACAATGAGCAGTTCTTC.